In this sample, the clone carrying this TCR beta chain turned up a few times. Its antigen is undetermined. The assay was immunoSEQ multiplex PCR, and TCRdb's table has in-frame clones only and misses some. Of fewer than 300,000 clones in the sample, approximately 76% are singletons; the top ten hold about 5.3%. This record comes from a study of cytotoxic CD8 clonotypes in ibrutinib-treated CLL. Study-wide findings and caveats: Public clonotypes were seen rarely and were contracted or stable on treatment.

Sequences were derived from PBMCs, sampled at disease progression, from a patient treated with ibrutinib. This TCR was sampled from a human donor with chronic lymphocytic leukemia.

This CDR3 reads CAISGKGTLFQETQYF. The CDR3 DNA reads as TGTGCCATCAGTGGCAAGGGGACTTTATTCCAAGAGACCCAGTACTTC. The genes are TRBV10-3 and TRBJ2-5, with D perhaps matching TRBD2 (6 bases). The CDR3 runs 16 residues. The germline V gene has CDR1 ENHRY and CDR2 SYGVKD. V lost 4 bases, J lost 1 base, and 16 bases lay in between.